These 22 T cell receptor beta chains came from one sample sequenced in a study of T cell responses to AZD1222 COVID-19 vaccine. The method was immunoSEQ multiplex PCR; TCRdb's version includes in-frame clones alone and lacks a portion of them. The sample consists of fewer than 120,000 clones, 70% to 90% of them appearing once. The material was peripheral blood, obtained 28 days after the second AZD1222 dose. The receptors were gathered from an adult who received the AZD1222 COVID-19 vaccine.

The chain joins TRBV19 to TRBJ2-2; TRBD2 might be the D (5 bases). This CDR3 is 14 amino acids long. The germline gives CDR1 LNHDA, CDR2 SQIVND (reference sequence). The V gene lost 6 bases and the J gene lost 4 bases, with 12 bases spanning the gap. The CDR3 loop reads CASRRERSTGELFF. The CDR3 coding sequence is TGTGCCAGTAGACGGGAACGGAGCACCGGGGAGCTGTTTTTT.

CDR3 residues: CASSLVGKEGYTF. The CDR3 DNA reads as TGTGCCAGCAGCTTAGTAGGTAAAGAAGGCTACACCTTC. The chain is built from TRBV11-3 and TRBJ1-2; D is unclear. Germline loops: CDR1 SGHNT, CDR2 YENEEA. This CDR3 contains 13 residues. V shed 1 base and J shed 8 bases, with 11 bases lying between them.

This clone was seen more than once but under ten times. The chain carries TRBV21-1 and TRBJ2-5; the tabulated D call, TRBD2, remains unverified against the DNA. TRBV21-1 is noted as a pseudogene. The length of the CDR3 is 15 residues. The CDR3: CASSKKRTSQETQYF. The CDR3 nucleotides are TGTGCCAGCAGCAAAAAGCGGACTTCTCAAGAGACCCAGTACTTC.

CDR3 nucleotide sequence: TGTGCCAGCAGCAACATGGGTCTTGGATATGGCTACACCTTC. This sequence encodes CASSNMGLGYGYTF. This chain joins TRBV6-5 and TRBJ1-2; D is unresolved. The CDR3 length is 14 residues. Trimming left V 6 bases short and J 5 bases short, with 16 bases between. Looked up from germline, CDR1 is MNHEY and CDR2 is SVGAGI.

Points on this clone: The same CDR3 arises from other DNA sequences in this sample as well. This chain uses TRBV3-1 (or the pseudogene TRBV3-2) with TRBJ2-7; 9 bases are a match to TRBD1. Trimming at V came to 4 bases and at J to 2 bases, leaving 0 bases not matched to a gene. Germline lookup yields CDR1 LGHDT and CDR2 YNNKEL (reference sequence). The CDR3 is made up of 13 amino acids. CDR3 amino acids: CASSRQGAYEQYF. In DNA form, the CDR3 reads TGTGCCAGCAGCCGACAGGGGGCCTACGAGCAGTACTTC.

The rearrangement links TRBV18 to TRBJ1-6, with D perhaps matching TRBD1 (6 bases). The CDR3 covers 17 residues. V lost 0 bases to trimming and J lost 7 bases, with 16 bases between them. Germline V gene lookup returns CDR1 KGHSH and CDR2 LQKENI. In nucleotides, the CDR3 is TGTGCCAGCTCACCACCGGGTTTACAGGGAGTCAATTCACCCCTCCACTTT. It codes for CASSPPGLQGVNSPLHF.

The chain has TRBV4-2 and TRBJ1-2; perhaps TRBD1 as D (6 bases). There are 15 residues in the CDR3. V was pared by 3 bases and J by 5 bases, with 16 bases between. Germline lookup yields CDR1 LGHNA and CDR2 YNFKEQ. CDR3 DNA sequence: TGTGCCAGCAGCCAGGACGGGACATTCCCTTATGGCTACACCTTC. Translated: CASSQDGTFPYGYTF.

V usage is TRBV6-5 and J usage is TRBJ2-1; 8 bases agree with TRBD2. V shed 11 bases and J 8 bases; nucleotides not matched to a gene: 17. Germline V gives CDR1 MNHEY, CDR2 SVGAGI. CDR3 length: 15 residues. The CDR3 is CAASVASGSIYEQFF. The CDR3 region has the DNA TGTGCCGCCAGCGTGGCCAGCGGGAGTATCTATGAGCAGTTCTTC.

This chain uses TRBV18 with TRBJ1-2; D is ambiguous. The V end lost 6 bases, the J end lost 3 bases, and 17 bases lay between the germline ends. CDR1 is KGHSH, CDR2 LQKENI, per germline. This CDR3 is 15 amino acids long. The CDR3, as DNA: TGTGCCAGCTCCCCGACCTTATCCCAAGACTATGGCTACACCTTC. It is translated as CASSPTLSQDYGYTF.

The chain uses TRBV19 and TRBJ1-3; TRBD1 is a possible D gene (5 bases). The CDR3 sequence is 14 residues long. Germline values: CDR1 LNHDA, CDR2 SQIVND (reference sequence). V lost 7 bases and J 2 bases, leaving 12 bases between the germline ends. CDR3 nucleotide sequence: TGTGCCAGTAATCGGGGGGGGACTGGAAACACCATATATTTT. It yields the protein CASNRGGTGNTIYF.

The rearrangement uses TRBV5-1 and TRBJ2-7, with 8 bases identical to TRBD2. Germline V gene lookup returns CDR1 SGHRS and CDR2 YFSETQ. Trimming removed 5 bases from V and 3 bases from J; junction bases left unmatched: 4. The CDR3 extends over 13 amino acids. CDR3 coding DNA: TGCGCCAGCAGACCGGGAGGGAACTACGAGCAGTACTTC. Amino acid sequence: CASRPGGNYEQYF.

The J gene is TRBJ2-7, the V gene TRBV6-1, with 12 bases that match TRBD2. CDR3 length: 14 amino acids. The V gene's germline CDR1 is MNHNS and CDR2 SASEGT. With 1 base clipped from V and 5 bases from J, the junction kept 0 bases outside the gene matches. CDR3 amino acids: CASSEGLAGDEQYF. CDR3 coding DNA: TGTGCCAGCAGTGAAGGACTAGCGGGGGACGAGCAGTACTTC.

The rearrangement links TRBV7-9 to TRBJ2-7, with 7 bases matching TRBD1. The CDR3 is 16 amino acids. Germline CDR1 SEHNR, CDR2 FQNEAQ (reference sequence). The V segment lost 5 bases and the J segment 0 bases; nucleotides outside the gene matches: 10. The CDR3 coding sequence is TGTGCCAGCAGCCCCCTGACAGGGCTAAGCTCCTACGAGCAGTACTTC. This sequence encodes CASSPLTGLSSYEQYF.

The chain uses TRBV12-3 or TRBV12-4 and TRBJ2-7; 9 bases are shared with TRBD1. The CDR3 has 13 amino acids. Losses at the gene ends were 5 bases for V and 5 bases for J; bases not matched to a gene: 4. CDR3 loop: CASSPRDRDEQYF. The CDR3 region has the DNA TGTGCCAGCAGTCCCCGGGACAGGGACGAGCAGTACTTC.

The chain links TRBV5-1 to TRBJ2-5; 7 nucleotides match TRBD2. Trimming took 4 bases from V and 5 from J; bases not matched to a gene: 11. This CDR3 is built from 15 residues. Germline CDR1 is SGHRS and CDR2 is YFSETQ. The CDR3 sequence is CASSAWTRSGETQYF. The CDR3 bases are TGCGCCAGCAGCGCCTGGACTAGATCGGGGGAGACCCAGTACTTC.

This clone was seen a single time. CDR3 DNA sequence: TGTGCCAGCAGCCAGGTAGGGGACTCTGGAAACACCATATATTTT. Protein product: CASSQVGDSGNTIYF. The rearrangement links TRBV3-1 (or the pseudogene TRBV3-2) to TRBJ1-3; tentative D call: TRBD1 (5 bases). Germline loops: CDR1 LGHDT, CDR2 YNNKEL (reference sequence). Trimming took 3 bases from V and 0 from J, leaving 9 bases between them. The CDR3 covers 15 residues.

The rearrangement joins TRBV9 to TRBJ2-7; 7 bases line up with TRBD2. Trimming cost V 4 bases and J 6 bases; bases outside gene matches: 13. Germline CDR1 SGDLS, CDR2 YYNGEE. The CDR3 length is 15 residues. The CDR3 DNA reads TGTGCCAGCAGCCCGGGCGGCGGGAGCTTGCCCGAGCAGTACTTC. Translating gives CASSPGGGSLPEQYF.

V and J are TRBV24-1 and TRBJ1-5; 7 nucleotides line up with TRBD1. CDR1 and CDR2 (germline): KGHDR, SFDVKD. V shed 0 bases and J 3 bases; nucleotides not matched to a gene: 7. The CDR3 runs 17 residues. The CDR3 sequence: CATSDLPDRLNNQPQHF. The CDR3 nucleotides are TGTGCCACCAGTGATTTGCCGGACAGGTTGAACAATCAGCCCCAGCATTTT.

The V call is TRBV7-8, the J call TRBJ1-4; D ambiguous. This CDR3 spans 15 amino acids. Trimming removed 1 base from V and 3 bases from J, with 9 bases in between. From germline, CDR1 is SGHVS and CDR2 FQNEAQ. As DNA, the CDR3 is TGTGCCAGCAGCTTAGGGGGTTGGGCTAATGAAAAACTGTTTTTT. It encodes CASSLGGWANEKLFF.

This chain joins TRBV27 and TRBJ2-1, with 8 bases matching TRBD2. The CDR3 totals 15 residues. The germline V gene has CDR1 MNHEY and CDR2 SMNVEV (reference sequence). V was clipped by 6 bases and J by 0 bases; unmatched bases: 4. The CDR3 reads CASSLSGSSYNEQFF. CDR3 nucleotide sequence: TGTGCCAGCAGCCTAAGCGGGAGCTCCTACAATGAGCAGTTCTTC.

The genes are TRBV29-1 and TRBJ1-1; D call uncertain. CDR1 and CDR2 (germline): SQVTM, ANQGSEA. This CDR3 comprises 11 residues. The germline V and J ends were trimmed by 6 bases and 0 bases, with 5 bases remaining between them. As DNA, the CDR3 is TGCAGCGTCCGCATGAACACTGAAGCTTTCTTT. As protein: CSVRMNTEAFF.

The chain has TRBV5-1 and TRBJ1-2; D gene unclear. CDR1 SGHRS and CDR2 YFSETQ come from the germline V gene. The V end was cut by 0 bases, the J end by 5 bases, with 8 bases between. CDR3 length equals 13 residues. The CDR3 bases are TGCGCCAGCAGCTTGGTGGAGGGATATGGCTACACCTTC. The encoded protein is CASSLVEGYGYTF.